What follows are 6 T cell receptor beta chains derived from one specimen sequenced in a study of cytomegalovirus exposure and HLA in healthy donors. PCR amplification relied on 60 Vbeta primers (plus 13 Jbeta primers). Sequencing was performed with immunoSEQ multiplex PCR; in TCRdb, only in-frame clones are kept and a portion is missing. The repertoire has about 120,000 clones, approximately 86% of them found once; the top ten carry more than 1.5%. The sequenced sample was PBMCs. Receptor source: a man aged 40-49 years in good health and CMV-seronegative.

The chain links TRBV5-4 to TRBJ1-3, with D maybe TRBD1 (6 bases). The CDR3 contains 14 residues. V lost 1 base to trimming and J lost 6 bases, with 11 bases between them. Germline V gene lookup returns CDR1 SGHNT and CDR2 YYREEE (reference sequence). The CDR3 coding sequence is TGTGCCAGCAGCTTGACAGGGCGTACAAACACCATATATTTT. Translating it yields CASSLTGRTNTIYF.

For this clone: The conserved final phenylalanine or tryptophan is absent from the CDR3, which likely points to a read error. The rearrangement joins TRBV7-8 to TRBJ1-1, with D perhaps TRBD1 (6 bases). V lost 2 bases and J 7 bases, leaving 8 bases between the germline ends. Germline lookup yields CDR1 SGHVS and CDR2 FQNEAQ. The CDR3 totals 12 residues. CDR3 loop: CASSLMDSEAFV. DNA for the CDR3: TGTGCCAGCAGCTTAATGGACAGTGAAGCTTTCGTT.

This sequence joins TRBV18 and TRBJ2-4; 12 bases match TRBD1. The CDR3 extends over 16 amino acids. Trimming cost V 3 bases and J 7 bases; bases outside gene matches: 7. The V gene's germline CDR1 is KGHSH and CDR2 LQKENI. The DNA for the CDR3 is TGTGCCAGCTCACCCGCGGGACAGGGGGCGCGGAACATTCAGTACTTC. Its translation: CASSPAGQGARNIQYF.

The chain combines TRBV7-2 with TRBJ1-2; no firm D call. Germline CDR1 is SGHTA and CDR2 is FQGNSA. The V gene lost 4 bases and the J gene lost 2 bases, with 14 bases spanning the gap. This CDR3 has 15 amino acids. CDR3 DNA: TGTGCCAGCAGCTCCGGTCCTCTTTTCAACTATGGCTACACCTTC. Protein: CASSSGPLFNYGYTF.

J is TRBJ2-4 and V is TRBV5-4, with D tentatively TRBD1 (6 bases). The V gene's germline CDR1 is SGHNT and CDR2 YYREEE (reference sequence). The CDR3 covers 14 residues. V was pared by 3 bases and J by 10 bases, with 17 bases between. The CDR3 region is CASSSLGQTSIQYF. The CDR3 DNA follows: TGTGCCAGCAGCTCGCTCGGACAGACCTCGATTCAGTACTTC.

This clone appeared a few times. V and J are TRBV7-2 and TRBJ1-1; the D gene is possibly TRBD1 (6 bases). The V and J ends lost 1 base and 3 bases respectively, with 15 bases between them. Looked up from germline, CDR1 is SGHTA and CDR2 is FQGNSA. The CDR3 has 16 amino acids. This CDR3 is CASSLEGGVVDTEAFF. In DNA form, the CDR3 reads TGTGCCAGCAGCTTAGAAGGGGGGGTGGTAGACACTGAAGCTTTCTTT.